The 31 T cell receptor beta chains presented below share a single source sample, sequenced in a study of blood T cell repertoires in COVID-19. Assay used: immunoSEQ multiplex PCR; TCRdb lists only in-frame clones, some missing. The repertoire holds about 300,000 clones, with 65% to 90% as singletons. Sequencing used peripheral blood. The receptors come from a human donor in a cohort sampled during active COVID-19.

The gene calls are TRBV19 and TRBJ2-1; possibly TRBD2 for D (5 bases). The CDR3 has 14 amino acids. Trimming cost V 6 bases and J 0 bases, with 9 bases left between them. Germline V gene sequence: CDR1 LNHDA, CDR2 SQIVND (reference sequence). In nucleotides, the CDR3 is TGTGCCAGTAGAGGAGGAATCTCCTACAATGAGCAGTTCTTC. This sequence encodes CASRGGISYNEQFF.

The rearrangement uses TRBV19 and TRBJ2-4; D remains ambiguous. The CDR3 is 16 residues long. V was shortened by 4 bases and J by 7 bases, with 20 bases between the two germline ends. Germline CDR1 and CDR2: LNHDA and SQIVND (reference sequence). CDR3 coding DNA: TGTGCCAGTAGTAGATCCCCAGTAGCACCCCGGAACATTCAGTACTTC. Its translation: CASSRSPVAPRNIQYF.

V and J are TRBV6-6 and TRBJ2-1; 10 bases are shared with TRBD2. From germline, CDR1 is MNHNY and CDR2 SVGAGI (reference sequence). The CDR3 consists of 14 residues. J lost 10 bases, V lost 8 bases, and 11 bases had no gene match. The CDR3 DNA sequence: TGTGCCAGCTCCTCCGGATTAGCGGGAGGCGAGCAGTTCTTC. It codes for CASSSGLAGGEQFF.

The chain recombines TRBV5-1 with TRBJ2-3; D is uncertain. V lost 0 bases to trimming and J lost 3 bases, with 8 bases between them. CDR1 is SGHRS, CDR2 YFSETQ, per germline. This CDR3 has 14 amino acids. In DNA, the CDR3 is TGCGCCAGCAGCTTGGGGGCTGAAACAGATACGCAGTATTTT. This translates into CASSLGAETDTQYF. The whole variable domain, remainder taken from reference TRBV5-1 and TRBJ2-3, is KAGVTQTPRYLIKTRGQQVTLSCSPISGHRSVSWYQQTPGQGLQFLFEYFSETQRNKGNFPGRFSGRQFSNSRSEMNVSTLELGDSALYLCASSLGAETDTQYFGPGTRLTVL.

V usage is TRBV19 and J usage is TRBJ1-6, with a possible D match to TRBD1 (5 bases). Germline V CDR1 and CDR2: LNHDA, SQIVND (reference sequence). V was trimmed by 5 bases and J by 0 bases, leaving 5 bases between them. This CDR3 comprises 14 residues. CDR3 coding DNA: TGTGCCAGTAGTGACAGCTCCTATAATTCACCCCTCCACTTT. It translates to CASSDSSYNSPLHF.

The gene calls are TRBV5-4 and TRBJ2-7; D may be TRBD2 (5 bases). This CDR3 comprises 13 residues. The germline CDR1 and CDR2 sequences are SGHNT and YYREEE (reference sequence). V was clipped by 2 bases and J by 4 bases, with 10 bases between them. CDR3 amino acids: CASSFPGEYEQYF. The CDR3 bases are TGTGCCAGCAGCTTCCCCGGGGAGTACGAGCAGTACTTC.

The V and J genes are TRBV7-7 and TRBJ1-3; 8 nucleotides line up with TRBD1. Germline values: CDR1 SSHAT, CDR2 FNYEAQ (reference sequence). V gave up 5 bases and J gave up 4 bases; unmatched junction bases: 7. The CDR3 spans 15 residues. CDR3 coding DNA: TGTGCCAGCAGCCCCCAGGGGGCGGCGGGAAACACCATATATTTT. Translating it yields CASSPQGAAGNTIYF.

The gene calls are TRBV5-1 and TRBJ2-2; maybe TRBD1 (5 bases). The V end was cut by 5 bases, the J end by 0 bases, with 14 bases between. Germline V gene lookup returns CDR1 SGHRS and CDR2 YFSETQ. The CDR3 has 16 residues. CDR3 sequence reads: CASSSSPTANTGELFF. Written as DNA, the CDR3 is TGCGCCAGCAGTAGCTCCCCGACAGCGAACACCGGGGAGCTGTTTTTT.

This rearrangement joins TRBV7-2 to TRBJ1-2; D might be TRBD1 (5 bases). The CDR3 loop spans 14 amino acids. Germline lookup yields CDR1 SGHTA and CDR2 FQGNSA. The V and J ends lost 5 bases and 1 base respectively, with 11 bases between them. Written as DNA, the CDR3 is TGTGCCAGCAGCCCCTACCAGGGTAACTATGGCTACACCTTC. Translating gives CASSPYQGNYGYTF.

The chain has TRBV4-3 and TRBJ2-7, with D possibly being TRBD2 (7 bases). Germline CDR1 LGHNA, CDR2 YSLEER. Trimming took off 0 bases at V and 6 bases at J, with 12 bases between the two ends. This CDR3 has 14 residues. CDR3 coding DNA: TGCGCCAGCAGCCAAGATCGGGGGGCTTTCGAGCAGTACTTC. It codes for CASSQDRGAFEQYF.

DNA for the CDR3: TGTGCCAGCAGTTTATTGGGACTCGAGCAGTACTTC. It encodes CASSLLGLEQYF. The chain joins TRBV12-3 or TRBV12-4 to TRBJ2-7; D is perhaps TRBD2 (6 bases). The CDR3 extends over 12 amino acids. Trimming stripped 2 bases from V and 6 bases from J, with 8 bases between.

This clone appeared a few times. This chain joins TRBV6-5 and TRBJ1-2; 9 bases are shared with TRBD1. CDR3 length equals 16 residues. In germline, CDR1 is MNHEY, CDR2 SVGAGI. Trimming removed 4 bases from V and 8 bases from J; junction bases left unmatched: 14. The CDR3 DNA reads TGTGCCAGCAGTTCTCCAGGACAGGGGATCACGAGGGGCTACACCTTC. It yields the protein CASSSPGQGITRGYTF.

The chain links TRBV11-2 to TRBJ1-6; a weak D match, TRBD1 (5 bases). Germline lookup yields CDR1 SGHAT and CDR2 FQNNGV. V was clipped by 4 bases and J by 9 bases, with 16 bases between them. The CDR3 totals 15 residues. The CDR3 reads CASSSRQGGSSPLHF. DNA of the CDR3: TGTGCCAGCAGCTCGCGCCAGGGCGGCAGTTCACCCCTCCACTTT.

The chain has TRBV6-5 and TRBJ2-7; D perhaps matches TRBD2 (6 bases). The V gene's germline CDR1 is MNHEY and CDR2 SVGAGI. V gave up 7 bases and J gave up 5 bases, with 18 bases separating them. The CDR3 spans 14 residues. The CDR3 is CASIPGGPRNEQYF. In DNA form, the CDR3 reads TGTGCCAGCATTCCCGGAGGGCCGAGGAACGAGCAGTACTTC.

This chain connects TRBV15 to TRBJ2-1; D might be TRBD1 (6 bases). The CDR3 extends over 20 amino acids. Germline-derived CDR1 and CDR2 are LNHNV and YYDKDF (reference sequence). V lost 3 bases and J 6 bases, leaving 30 bases between the germline ends. The CDR3 spells CATSSGRQALGQFGRNEQFF. As DNA, the CDR3 is TGTGCCACCAGCAGTGGCCGACAGGCCCTCGGGCAATTTGGTCGCAATGAGCAGTTCTTC.

This clone was observed once. The chain is built from TRBV29-1 and TRBJ2-1, with 10 bases identical to TRBD2. The CDR3 runs 14 residues. V trimming: 3 bases; J trimming: 7 bases; junction bases outside the gene matches: 6. Germline CDR1 and CDR2: SQVTM and ANQGSEA. The CDR3 loop is CSVEALAGANEQFF. The CDR3 nucleotides are TGCAGCGTTGAGGCCCTAGCGGGAGCTAATGAGCAGTTCTTC.

The table lists this clone with a few counts. This chain uses TRBV9 with TRBJ2-1, with 14 bases fitting TRBD2. In germline, CDR1 is SGDLS, CDR2 YYNGEE. Germline trimming cut 5 bases from V and 10 bases from J; bases unmatched to any gene: 11. CDR3 length equals 16 residues. CDR3 DNA sequence: TGTGCCAGCAGTGAGACCGGGACTAGCGGGAGTTGGGAGCAGTTCTTC. This translates into CASSETGTSGSWEQFF.

V gene TRBV5-1 combines with J gene TRBJ2-3; 9 bases fit TRBD2. CDR1 and CDR2 (germline): SGHRS, YFSETQ. Unmatched junction bases numbered 7, after V lost 5 bases and J lost 6 bases. The CDR3 totals 14 residues. CDR3 sequence: CASSRAGGTDTQYF. For the CDR3, the DNA is TGCGCCAGCAGTCGCGCGGGAGGGACGGATACGCAGTATTTT.

A remark on this clone: This sample includes further DNA sequences coding for the same CDR3. The chain links TRBV28 to TRBJ1-2; no clear D. The CDR3 runs 11 residues. CDR1 MDHEN and CDR2 SYDVKM come from the germline V gene. V dropped 3 bases and J dropped 5 bases, with 4 bases sitting between them. CDR3 bases: TGTGCCAGCAGTTTGCAGTATGGCTACACCTTC. Translation: CASSLQYGYTF.

This chain uses TRBV29-1 with TRBJ2-7; no reliable D call. Trimming cost V 2 bases and J 5 bases, with 16 bases left between them. The CDR3 loop spans 14 amino acids. The V gene's germline CDR1 is SQVTM and CDR2 ANQGSEA. DNA of the CDR3: TGCAGCGTTGAATGGGCCCGGCAGTATGACGAGCAGTACTTC. Its protein is CSVEWARQYDEQYF.

In its sample, this clone was seen once. This chain connects TRBV19 to TRBJ1-1; D is perhaps TRBD1 (5 bases). Germline V gives CDR1 LNHDA, CDR2 SQIVND (reference sequence). The CDR3 sequence is 13 residues long. Deletions cut 4 bases from V and 6 bases from J, with 12 bases between. Here the CDR3 reads CASSRQGYSEAFF. DNA of the CDR3: TGTGCCAGTAGTAGGCAGGGTTACTCTGAAGCTTTCTTT.

The chain recombines TRBV28 with TRBJ2-1; D perhaps matches TRBD2 (7 bases). This CDR3 contains 13 residues. V gave up 7 bases and J gave up 10 bases, with 17 bases separating them. The germline V gene encodes CDR1 MDHEN and CDR2 SYDVKM. CDR3: CASTEGGVREQFF. In nucleotides, the CDR3 is TGTGCCAGCACGGAGGGGGGGGTCAGGGAGCAGTTCTTC.

DNA for the CDR3: TGTGCCAGCAGTTTATCGACAGTGGCCACTGAAGCTTTCTTT. Protein: CASSLSTVATEAFF. The chain is built from TRBV27 and TRBJ1-1; D is perhaps TRBD1 (5 bases). Germline V lookup: CDR1 MNHEY, CDR2 SMNVEV (reference sequence). The CDR3 has 14 residues. The ends were cut back, 0 bases at V and 4 bases at J, with 9 bases in the middle.

This chain links TRBV7-2 with TRBJ2-7; 7 bases agree with TRBD2. The CDR3 runs to 15 residues. The V gene end was trimmed by 5 bases and the J gene end by 2 bases; junction bases not matched to a gene: 9. The germline CDR1 and CDR2 sequences are SGHTA and FQGNSA. The CDR3 DNA is TGTGCCAGCAGCCCCAACCCGGGAGGCCCCTACGAGCAGTACTTC. Its protein is CASSPNPGGPYEQYF.

The CDR3 protein is CASSWFATADTQYF. In DNA form, the CDR3 reads TGTGCCAGCAGCTGGTTCGCTACTGCAGATACGCAGTATTTT. The chain uses TRBV7-2 and TRBJ2-3; D unresolved. The CDR3 length is 14 residues. CDR1 and CDR2 from the germline V gene are SGHTA and FQGNSA. V was cut by 4 bases and J by 4 bases, with 12 bases left in between.

The chain uses TRBV23-1 and TRBJ2-2; TRBD2 agrees at 11 bases. TRBV23-1 is an ORF, with its function uncertain. The CDR3 spans 19 residues. Trimming removed 6 bases from V and 5 bases from J; junction bases left unmatched: 17. This CDR3 is CASSHPGLAELQETGELFF. For the CDR3, the DNA is TGCGCCAGCAGCCATCCGGGACTAGCGGAACTACAAGAGACCGGGGAGCTGTTTTTT.

The chain combines TRBV2 with TRBJ2-1, with a tentative D call TRBD1 (5 bases). CDR1 and CDR2 from the germline V gene are SNHLY and FYNNEI. This CDR3 is built from 14 residues. Trimming left V 5 bases short and J 0 bases short, with 8 bases between. CDR3 in amino acids: CASSPDSSYNEQFF. DNA for the CDR3: TGTGCCAGCAGTCCAGACAGCTCCTACAATGAGCAGTTCTTC.

The chain has TRBV5-1 and TRBJ1-3; TRBD1 agrees at 7 bases. Germline V gene lookup returns CDR1 SGHRS and CDR2 YFSETQ. The CDR3 spans 14 residues. The V gene end was trimmed by 4 bases and the J gene end by 4 bases; junction bases not matched to a gene: 5. The DNA of the CDR3 is TGCGCCAGCAGCCCCGACAGGGAGGGAAACACCATATATTTT. It encodes CASSPDREGNTIYF.

The V call is TRBV2, the J call TRBJ2-5; D uncertain. There are 11 residues in the CDR3. Trimming removed 5 bases at V and 5 bases at J, with 6 bases between. Germline CDR1 reads SNHLY; CDR2 reads FYNNEI. The CDR3 protein is CASSPYETQYF. The CDR3 bases are TGTGCCAGCAGTCCCTATGAGACCCAGTACTTC.

This rearrangement joins TRBV19 to TRBJ2-2; 8 bases match TRBD1. The CDR3 runs to 15 residues. J was trimmed by 1 base and V by 7 bases; bases with no gene match: 5. From germline, CDR1 is LNHDA and CDR2 SQIVND (reference sequence). The DNA for the CDR3 is TGTGCCAGTAAGAAGGGACAGGTGAACACCGGGGAGCTGTTTTTT. Translated, it gives CASKKGQVNTGELFF. Supplemented by reference TRBV19 and TRBJ2-2, the full variable domain reads DGGITQSPKYLFRKEGQNVTLSCEQNLNHDAMYWYRQDPGQGLRLIYYSQIVNDFQKGDIAEGYSVSREKKESFPLTVTSAQKNPTAFYLCASKKGQVNTGELFFGEGSRLTVL.

This clone was counted a single time. The V gene is TRBV6-5, the J gene TRBJ1-5; 7 bases map to TRBD1. This CDR3 contains 15 residues. V dropped 8 bases and J dropped 6; count of bases not matched to a gene: 13. The germline V gene has CDR1 MNHEY and CDR2 SVGAGI. DNA for the CDR3: TGTGCCAGCGGTAGAGGGGGCATAAGGGGTCAGCCCCAGCATTTT. This sequence encodes CASGRGGIRGQPQHF.